There are many counts of the clone carrying this T cell receptor (beta chain). These data belong to a study of CD8+CD57+ T cells in acquired aplastic anemia. CD8+CD57+ cell expansion, shown by flow cytometry, had occurred in the patients selected for sequencing. Patient blood was sampled before any therapy had been received. CDR3 and TCR beta VDJ profiling relied on a genomic DNA template. Each CDR3 protein gets one entry after TCRdb re-called the reads with MiXCR. In the table there are roughly 250,000 distinct CDR3 sequences, approximately 45% of which are singletons. The CDR3 consists of 14 residues. J lost 2 bases, V lost 3 bases, and 2 bases had no gene match. Germline-derived CDR1 and CDR2 are SGHVS and FNYEAQ.

This rearrangement joins TRBV7-6 to TRBJ1-1; 8 bases match TRBD1. Input material: sorted CD4+, CD8+, or CD8+CD57+ T cells (not recorded which) from PBMCs. The sequence was obtained from a human donor with aplastic anemia. The CDR3, as DNA: TGTGCCAGCAGCTTGGACAGGGTCAACACTGAAGCTTTCTTT. This translates into CASSLDRVNTEAFF.